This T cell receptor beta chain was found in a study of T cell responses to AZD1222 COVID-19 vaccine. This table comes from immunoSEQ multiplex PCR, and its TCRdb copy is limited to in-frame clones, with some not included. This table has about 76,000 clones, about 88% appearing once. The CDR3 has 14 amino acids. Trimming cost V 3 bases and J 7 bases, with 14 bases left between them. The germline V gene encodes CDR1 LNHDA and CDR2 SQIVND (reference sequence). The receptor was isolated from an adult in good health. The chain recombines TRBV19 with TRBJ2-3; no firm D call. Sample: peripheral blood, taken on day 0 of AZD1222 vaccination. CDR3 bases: TGTGCCAGTAGTATTGGTGGTCTTGGGAATACGCAGTATTTT. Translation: CASSIGGLGNTQYF. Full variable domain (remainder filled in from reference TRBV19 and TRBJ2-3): DGGITQSPKYLFRKEGQNVTLSCEQNLNHDAMYWYRQDPGQGLRLIYYSQIVNDFQKGDIAEGYSVSREKKESFPLTVTSAQKNPTAFYLCASSIGGLGNTQYFGPGTRLTVL.